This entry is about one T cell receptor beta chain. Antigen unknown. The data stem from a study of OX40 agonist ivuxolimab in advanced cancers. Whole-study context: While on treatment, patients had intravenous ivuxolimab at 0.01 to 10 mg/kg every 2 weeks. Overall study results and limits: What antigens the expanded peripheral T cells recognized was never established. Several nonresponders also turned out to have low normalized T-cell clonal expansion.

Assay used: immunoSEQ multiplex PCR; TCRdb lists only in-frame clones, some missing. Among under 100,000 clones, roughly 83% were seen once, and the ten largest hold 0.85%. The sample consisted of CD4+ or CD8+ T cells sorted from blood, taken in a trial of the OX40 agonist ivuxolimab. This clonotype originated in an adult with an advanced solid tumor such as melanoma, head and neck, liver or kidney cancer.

CDR3 nucleotides: TGCGCCAGCAGCTTGGGGGCGGGGGGGTCCTACAATGAGCAGTTCTTC. This sequence encodes CASSLGAGGSYNEQFF. This chain joins TRBV5-1 and TRBJ2-1, with TRBD2 matching 9 bases. The CDR3 loop spans 16 amino acids. With 0 bases clipped from V and 1 base from J, the junction kept 2 bases outside the gene matches. CDR1 is SGHRS, CDR2 YFSETQ, per germline. Looking up the rest from reference TRBV5-1 and TRBJ2-1 gives the full variable domain: KAGVTQTPRYLIKTRGQQVTLSCSPISGHRSVSWYQQTPGQGLQFLFEYFSETQRNKGNFPGRFSGRQFSNSRSEMNVSTLELGDSALYLCASSLGAGGSYNEQFFGPGTRLTVL.